The sequence of this TCR beta chain was determined in a study of blood T cell repertoires in COVID-19. Looking at the study overall: Specimens from acute and convalescent COVID-19 originated in the United States, Italy and Spain. The analysed material was cDNA or gDNA that came from T cells, B-cell-depleted T cells, or PBMCs.

Concerning this clone itself: One end of the junction varies from germline; a read error may be responsible.

How the authors handled the data: Amplification of reference gene primers provided the estimated nucleated cell counts. The table came from immunoSEQ multiplex PCR; TCRdb's copy has only in-frame clones and leaves some out. V, J and clone size were drawn from that table, and D and trimming were deduced from the DNA. The sample holds approximately 250,000 clones, around 89% seen once. Individuals aged roughly 18 to 95 years were recruited from some 26 US areas. The receptor was isolated from a woman aged 35 to 49 with acute COVID-19. Sequenced: PBMCs or T cells enriched from blood (not recorded which).

In nucleotides, the CDR3 is TGTGCCAGCAGTTTATCCTGGACAGGGACGTTAAAGGACTTC. Translated: CASSLSWTGTLKDF. The rearrangement joins TRBV27 to TRBJ2-5; 8 bases agree with TRBD1. The germline V gene has CDR1 MNHEY and CDR2 SMNVEV (reference sequence). This CDR3 is built from 14 residues.